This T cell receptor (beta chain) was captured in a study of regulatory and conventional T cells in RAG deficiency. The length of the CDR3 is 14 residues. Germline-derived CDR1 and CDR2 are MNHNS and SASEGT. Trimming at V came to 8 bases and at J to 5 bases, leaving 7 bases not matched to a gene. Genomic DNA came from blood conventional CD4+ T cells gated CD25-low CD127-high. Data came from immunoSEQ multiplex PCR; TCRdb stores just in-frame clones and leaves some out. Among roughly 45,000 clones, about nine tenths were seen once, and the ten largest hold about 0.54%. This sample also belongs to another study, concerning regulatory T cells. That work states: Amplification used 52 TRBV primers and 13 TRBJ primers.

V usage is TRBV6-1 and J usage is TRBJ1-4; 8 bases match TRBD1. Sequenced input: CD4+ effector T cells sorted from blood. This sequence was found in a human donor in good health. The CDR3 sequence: CASLRTGKNEKLFF. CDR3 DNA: TGTGCCAGCCTACGGACAGGGAAGAATGAAAAACTGTTTTTT.